This is a list of T cell receptor beta chains from one sample in a study of T cell responses to AZD1222 COVID-19 vaccine. Method: immunoSEQ multiplex PCR; TCRdb's copy keeps in-frame clones and lacks some. This sample has more than 150,000 clones, with approximately 92% found just once. Sample: peripheral blood, taken on day 0 of AZD1222 vaccination. The receptors stem from an adult in good health. CDR3s include the opening cysteine and the closing phenylalanine or tryptophan. The order of the fields is J gene, D gene, clone size, V gene, CDR3 protein, CDR3 DNA. A D gene is named only where the DNA matches it firmly. Clone size is not always given. Where it is, it says once, few, many or a class for expanded clones.

TRBJ1-2	TRBD1	NA	TRBV6-5	CASRRRTGPEGYTF	TGTGCCAGCAGGAGACGGACAGGACCGGAAGGCTACACCTTC
TRBJ1-2	NA	NA	TRBV18	CASSAGGGPNYGYTF	TGTGCCAGCTCAGCAGGCGGGGGACCTAACTATGGCTACACCTTC
TRBJ2-2	TRBD1	NA	TRBV7-3	CASSVAPGQGANTGELFF	TGTGCCAGCAGCGTTGCTCCGGGACAGGGGGCGAACACCGGGGAGCTGTTTTTT
TRBJ2-1	TRBD2	NA	TRBV10-1	CASSARAGGFYNEQFF	TGCGCCAGCAGTGCCAGAGCGGGAGGGTTCTACAATGAGCAGTTCTTC
TRBJ1-1	NA	few	TRBV7-3	CASSRYPEDAEAFF	TGTGCCAGCAGCCGATATCCGGAGGACGCTGAAGCTTTCTTT
TRBJ2-1	NA	NA	TRBV20-1	CSASGYRSSDEQFF	TGCAGTGCTAGTGGGTACAGGTCCTCGGATGAGCAGTTCTTC
TRBJ2-1	TRBD2	NA	TRBV7-9	CASSSESGTSGYNEQFF	TGTGCCAGCAGCTCCGAATCCGGGACTAGCGGATACAATGAGCAGTTCTTC
TRBJ2-3	TRBD1	NA	TRBV7-3	CASSPGTGGRTDTQYF	TGTGCCAGCAGCCCCGGGACAGGGGGCCGCACAGATACGCAGTATTTT
TRBJ1-5	NA	NA	TRBV18	CASSPPQGYQPQHF	TGTGCCAGCTCACCACCCCAGGGCTATCAGCCCCAGCATTTT
TRBJ1-2	NA	NA	TRBV2	CASRQGTNYGYTF	TGTGCCAGCAGACAGGGAACTAACTATGGCTACACCTTC
TRBJ1-5	TRBD1	NA	TRBV20-1	CSASNRDRGSQPQHF	TGCAGTGCTAGTAATAGGGACAGGGGGTCTCAGCCCCAGCATTTT
TRBJ2-2	TRBD1	NA	TRBV28	CASSSGQGSTGELFF	TGTGCCAGCAGTTCGGGACAGGGATCCACCGGGGAGCTGTTTTTT
TRBJ2-1	TRBD2	NA	TRBV7-2	CASTLVGSGRTDEQFF	TGTGCCAGCACCCTAGTTGGTAGCGGGAGAACCGATGAGCAGTTCTTC
TRBJ1-5	NA	NA	TRBV7-2	CASSFAGTGLNQPQHF	TGTGCCAGCAGCTTCGCAGGGACTGGGCTGAATCAGCCCCAGCATTTT
TRBJ2-3	NA	NA	TRBV5-1	CASSWGVPTDAQYF	TGCGCCAGCAGCTGGGGGGTACCTACGGATGCGCAGTATTTT
TRBJ1-2	NA	once	TRBV2	CASRGPGTANGYTF	TGTGCCAGCAGGGGCCCTGGGACGGCGAATGGCTACACCTTC
TRBJ2-4	TRBD2	NA	TRBV19	CASTSGRAGHIQYF	TGTGCCAGTACTAGCGGGAGGGCCGGTCACATTCAGTACTTC
TRBJ1-1	NA	NA	TRBV18	CASSPAVNTEAFF	TGTGCCAGCTCACCAGCGGTCAACACTGAAGCTTTCTTT
TRBJ1-2	TRBD1	NA	TRBV18	CASSLTGGNDGYTF	TGTGCCAGCTCACTAACAGGGGGCAACGATGGCTACACCTTC
TRBJ1-4	NA	NA	TRBV5-5	CASSLELGPGATNEKLFF	TGTGCCAGCAGCTTGGAGTTAGGGCCCGGTGCAACTAATGAAAAACTGTTTTTT
TRBJ1-5	TRBD1	NA	TRBV30	CAWSVSGGQPQHF	TGTGCCTGGAGTGTGTCAGGGGGACAGCCCCAGCATTTT
TRBJ2-7	TRBD2	NA	TRBV2	CASPPGRTSGTIYEQYF	TGTGCCAGCCCCCCAGGCAGGACTAGCGGGACAATCTACGAGCAGTACTTC
TRBJ1-2	NA	NA	TRBV3-1/TRBV3-2	CASSQGEIGYTF	TGTGCCAGCAGCCAAGGGGAGATTGGCTACACCTTC